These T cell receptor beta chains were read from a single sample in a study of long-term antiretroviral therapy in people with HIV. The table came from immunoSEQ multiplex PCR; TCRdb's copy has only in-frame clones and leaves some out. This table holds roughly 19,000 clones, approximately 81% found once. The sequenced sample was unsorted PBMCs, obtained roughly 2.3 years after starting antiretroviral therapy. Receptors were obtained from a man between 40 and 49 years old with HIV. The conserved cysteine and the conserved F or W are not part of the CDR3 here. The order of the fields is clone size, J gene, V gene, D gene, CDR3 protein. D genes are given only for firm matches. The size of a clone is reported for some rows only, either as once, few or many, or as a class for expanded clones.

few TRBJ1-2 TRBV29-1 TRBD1 SVADRGLGYT
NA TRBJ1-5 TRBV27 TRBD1 ASSPRQGEGQPQH
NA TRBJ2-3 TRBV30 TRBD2 AWTGLAGGWGTDTQY
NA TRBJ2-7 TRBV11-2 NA ASSLNPDRHEQY
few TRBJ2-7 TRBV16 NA ASSQTSDGTEY
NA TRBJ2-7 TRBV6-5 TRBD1 ASSSRTGESSYEQY
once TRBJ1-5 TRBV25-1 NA ASSLGDQPQH
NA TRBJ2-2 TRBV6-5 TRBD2 ASSYWGGDTGELF
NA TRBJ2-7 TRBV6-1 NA ASSEGGVSYEQY
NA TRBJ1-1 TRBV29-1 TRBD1 SVGQGNTEAF
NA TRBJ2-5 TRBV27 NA ASRATGAKGVGETQY
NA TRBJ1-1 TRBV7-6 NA ASSLWGNTEAF
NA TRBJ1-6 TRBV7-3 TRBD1 ASSRGGGQKASPLH
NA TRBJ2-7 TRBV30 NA AWSFGTSYEQY
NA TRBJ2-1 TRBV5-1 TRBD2 ASSLRTSGDPNEQF
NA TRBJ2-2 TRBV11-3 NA ASQGQTNTGELF
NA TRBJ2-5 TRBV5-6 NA ASSRRGYQETQY
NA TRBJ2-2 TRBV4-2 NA ASSQEVGADLTGELF
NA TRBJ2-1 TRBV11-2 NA ASSLILGQGGNEQF
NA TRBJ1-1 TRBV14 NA ASSPPLGMNTEAF
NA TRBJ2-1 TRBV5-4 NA ASSGGEPNEQF
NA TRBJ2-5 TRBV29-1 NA SVWVAETQY
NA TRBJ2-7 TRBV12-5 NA ASGLGAQYEQY
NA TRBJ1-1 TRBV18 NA ASSPQRGANTEAF
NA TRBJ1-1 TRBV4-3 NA ASSQERQGRAF
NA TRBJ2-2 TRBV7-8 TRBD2 ASSLQRGNTGELF
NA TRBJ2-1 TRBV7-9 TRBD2 ASSYPWLAGVSSYNEQF
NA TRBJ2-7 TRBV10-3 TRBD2 AISWTSGPYEQY
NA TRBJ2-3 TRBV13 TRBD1 ASSFNPGGLTDTQY
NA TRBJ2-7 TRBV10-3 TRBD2 AISESGLTYEQY
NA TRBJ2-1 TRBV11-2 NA ASSSNGGEQF
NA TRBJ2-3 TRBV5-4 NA ASSSIDSVTTQY
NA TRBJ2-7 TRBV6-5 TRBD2 ASSYRGSSYEQY
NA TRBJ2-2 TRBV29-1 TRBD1 SVEGASTGELF
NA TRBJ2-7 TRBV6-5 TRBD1 ASSYSGQGAYEQY
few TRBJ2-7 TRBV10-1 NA ASSAGATYEQY
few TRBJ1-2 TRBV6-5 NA ASSSPGNGYT
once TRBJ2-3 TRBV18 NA ASSPPAVVGTDTQY
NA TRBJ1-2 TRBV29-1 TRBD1 SSDEAGQGSLGGYT
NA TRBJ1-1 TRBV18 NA ASSPTGNTEAF
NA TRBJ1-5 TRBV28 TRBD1 ASTWTGAEPQH
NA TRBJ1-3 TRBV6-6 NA ASSYSPGGNTIY
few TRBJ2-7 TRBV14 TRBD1 ASSNRDRGYEQY